This TCR beta chain originates from a study of cytomegalovirus exposure and HLA in healthy donors (dated by TCRdb to 2016 to 2017). Regarding the complete study: An earlier analysis of approximately 590 of the donors reported about 290 Gb of sequence data and 120 million or so unique TCR beta sequences from 150 million to 200 million T cells. Every discovery cohort repertoire had been produced on one sequencing platform. Among about 410 genotyped donors of the cohort, an average of approximately 220,000 unique TCR beta nucleotide sequences was sequenced per donor, of which about 18% were non-productive. Roughly 310 gigabases of sequencing data and approximately 84 million unique TCR sequences were included in an early release covering about 600 HLA-typed donors. The study used immunosequencing to profile the T cell repertoires of around 600 subjects and linked those repertoires to cytomegalovirus serostatus. A later genetic analysis took genome-wide SNP genotypes for about 55% of the 666 donors and used that subset as a discovery cohort. The aim of the study was to test whether cataloging public T cell receptors could identify signatures of past pathogen exposure. To decide whether each TCR beta V gene segment behaved as functional or pseudogenic, an earlier analysis of over 500 of the donors relied on high-throughput TCR beta sequencing. To study patterns of TCR occurrence, a later analysis re-analyzed previously published TCR beta repertoires from around 700 donors and added high-resolution HLA genotyping. A separate validation cohort of roughly 130 different subjects was used in addition to the approximately 670-subject first cohort. Typing coverage differed by locus: A, B, C, DRB1 and DQB1 were typed in about 620-630 donors, DQA1 in about 560, DPA1 in 606, and DPB1 in around 440. Donor age, sex, ethnicity and CMV serostatus were collected together with the repertoire data. Class I and class II HLA loci were covered by the typing at four-digit resolution. High-throughput TCR immunosequencing, statistical association of individual TCRs with disease status, and machine learning were combined to predict cytomegalovirus infection status. In the later analysis, no new phenotypic data were used to find candidate immune exposures; instead, reliance was placed on TCR beta sequences and their occurrence across donors. Because of strong linkage in the cohort, a few DR-DQ haplotypes were treated as single units for association and clustering. Of the 300 to 500 genotyped donors, 65% to 90% were placed in the genetic ancestry cluster associated with self-reported Caucasian donors.

Libraries were prepared through the immunoSEQ multiplex PCR assay. For the multiplex PCR, a mixture combining 60 forward primers for TCR Vbeta segments and 13 reverse primers for TCR Jbeta segments was used. The CDR3 region of rearranged TCR beta genes was amplified from genomic DNA with a multiplex PCR assay. Amplified TCR beta libraries were sequenced as 87-base-pair reads on the Illumina HiSeq System. As for how the authors treated the data: A later analysis counted approximately 76 million unique TCR beta chains across the 640 or so repertoires, and some 12 million of these chains were shared by at least two donors. Raw reads were error-corrected and collapsed into unique sequences by a nearest-neighbor algorithm in which closely related sequences were merged to remove PCR and sequencing errors. To assign V, D and J gene segments, CDR3 sequences were aligned to IMGT reference sequences. For a sequence to be retained, a match of at least six nucleotides to both a V gene segment and a J gene segment was required. A rearrangement was called productive if the CDR3 had no stop codons and remained in frame with V and J, and every other rearrangement was called non-productive. CDR3 was defined according to IMGT convention as the region running from the second conserved V-encoded cysteine to the conserved J-encoded phenylalanine. Sequences without an unambiguous match to a single V gene segment were excluded from the earlier analysis of over 500 of the donors. In an earlier analysis of a few hundred of the donors, V segments were called functional above 56.7% productive rearrangements and were called segregating when the between-donor standard deviation exceeded 5%. To diagnose cytomegalovirus status from the catalog of TCR beta chain sequences, a statistical classification framework was built. V and J gene assignment, in a later analysis, came from comparing TCR nucleotide sequences with IMGT/GENE-DB human TR gene sequences. A later analysis assigned CDR3 sequences and most-parsimonious VDJ recombination scenarios with the TCRdist pipeline. In a later analysis, every TCR beta chain was defined by the combination of its CDR3 amino acid sequence and its V-gene family, and reads without a unique V-gene family were dropped. In a later analysis, 550 to 650 highly shared, low-generation-probability nucleotide sequences were removed to address suspected cross-contamination and a sequencing artifact. In a later analysis, a clonal expansion index was calculated for each public chain from normalized within-repertoire ranks of inferred template counts. In a later analysis, generation probabilities were computed using a VDJ recombination model fitted to out-of-frame rearrangements, and the results were checked against IGoR. Hypergeometric tests were used in a later analysis to score TCR-TCR, TCR-HLA and TCR-CMV co-occurrence, with a repertoire-size bias correction applied to the TCR pairs. A later analysis estimated false discovery rates by permuting HLA or CMV assignments 20 times. In a later analysis, co-occurring TCRs were grouped using DBSCAN, with TCRdist sequence similarity added in when clustering inside HLA-allele-positive subsets. Co-occurrence clustering excluded repertoires with fewer than 30,000 or more than 120,000 public chains, plus five with anomalous nucleotide sharing. Held by TCRdb, this immuneACCESS table contains in-frame sequences only and omits some clones. Under half of the omission traces to an unresolved V gene where checked; the cause of the rest is unknown. V and J calls and clone size are given by that table; D and trimming were obtained from the DNA. This sample has 100,000 to 150,000 clones in its table, and about 78% of those were observed once. The top ten clonotypes cover roughly 1.5% of the sample.

Beyond this particular receptor, the publication reports: When HLA alleles, especially DR and DQ, strongly co-occurred, TCR associations were difficult to assign to individual alleles. In both the original and validation cohorts, the classifier was reported to diagnose cytomegalovirus status with high specificity and sensitivity. Immune exposure information for the cohort was limited to CMV serostatus. Correlated functional status among segregating V segments might be attributable to linkage disequilibrium, but an unknown experimental factor could not be ruled out. Because the 87-base-pair reads could not distinguish some IMGT-functional V segments, including TRBV6-2 and TRBV6-3, those segments were excluded. A later genetic analysis associated a missense DCLRE1C variant with V-gene and J-gene trimming of TCR beta chains, and an independent cohort replicated the association. In an earlier analysis of some 640 of the donors, most TCR beta V segments were observed in productive rearrangements about 87% or about 30% of the time, broadly matching IMGT annotations. The presence/absence analyses assumed that sequencing depth was roughly uniform across donors, and that assumption may not be true. Because HLA typing was missing for some donors at each locus, association tests included only the typed subset. Compared with equally common non-associated chains, HLA-associated TCR beta chains in a later analysis were more clonally expanded and had lower generation probabilities. In a later analysis, most CMV-associated TCR beta chains were found to appear HLA-restricted, with HLA associations seemingly driven largely by CMV exposure. According to a later analysis, TCR association rates differed among HLA loci, with DRB1 alleles showing the most associated TCRs and HLA-C alleles showing the fewest. The cohort was sequenced for TCR beta chains only, and without alpha or paired-chain data the features that could be detected were limited. Because counts were too low, roughly 18 rarely observed V segments, including chromosome 9 orphons, were left out of the earlier analysis of 587 of the donors. Across donors, most TCR sequences were observed very rarely, whereas some public TCRs were present in many individuals. In the study, 150 to 200 TCR beta chains were listed as associated with cytomegalovirus. In a later analysis, several top co-occurrence clusters were reported to appear linked to parvovirus B19, influenza, CMV and Epstein-Barr virus. A few of the identified cytomegalovirus-associated TCR beta chains were confirmed in vitro to be specific for cytomegalovirus antigens. A further reported finding was that TCR beta sequences accurately predicted the HLA-A and HLA-B alleles for most subjects in the first cohort. At a false discovery rate of 0.05, a later analysis linked some 17,000 TCR beta sequences to specific HLA alleles. A later genetic analysis reported fewer N-insertions in productive TCRs among donors in an Asian-associated ancestry cluster than the approximately 670-donor mean. The authors suggested that the approach could potentially be generalized to other disease states and immunological phenotypes. The sequencing pipeline was judged likely to have produced a cluster of highly shared sequence variants as a technical artifact.

The CDR3 covers 17 residues, taking in both the cysteine and the phenylalanine. Kept here is only the CDR3 DNA, which spans 51 bases and is read in frame from base 1. CDR1 is given as MGHRA and CDR2 as YSYEKL, both from the germline V gene. The V end gives up 2 bases and the J end 0 bases, leaving 4 bases in the junction not matched to a gene. The cohort was made up of roughly 670 healthy bone marrow donors. At the time of sampling, all cohort members were nominally healthy, though unrecorded immune exposures were likely present. The donor was CMV seronegative and belonged to the group of more than 300 seronegative cohort members. A peripheral blood sample was provided by each donor, and peripheral blood mononuclear cells were used for TCR beta sequencing. The Qiagen DNeasy Blood Extraction Kit was used to extract genomic DNA from the blood cell samples. Note on this clone: It lacks a known antigen. No base quality values were provided; no much bigger clone lies one nucleotide off.

Sequences were obtained from PBMCs. The rearranged segments are TRBV4-1 and TRBJ2-4; 10 of the junction bases match TRBD2. The sequence was obtained from a female donor in good health and CMV-seronegative. The encoded CDR3 is CASSQPTSGLAKNIQYF. The DNA sequence reads TGCGCCAGCAGCCAACCGACTAGCGGGTTAGCCAAAAACATTCAGTACTTC.